The 9 T cell receptor beta chains below come from one sample, sequenced in a study of blood T cell repertoires in COVID-19. Measured with immunoSEQ multiplex PCR; TCRdb has only the in-frame clones, and not every one. Of 84,000 or so clones in the sample, 65% to 85% are singletons; the top ten hold roughly a sixth. Material: peripheral blood. These receptors were taken from a woman aged 80 or over with acute or convalescent COVID-19.

The rearrangement joins TRBV9 to TRBJ1-1, with D possibly TRBD1 on 5 matching bases. The CDR3 is 17 amino acids. Deletions cut 0 bases from V and 4 bases from J, with 19 bases between. Germline V gene lookup returns CDR1 SGDLS and CDR2 YYNGEE. CDR3 sequence: CASSVGREPLGGTEAFF. Here the CDR3 DNA reads TGTGCCAGCAGCGTAGGCCGGGAACCCCTCGGGGGCACTGAAGCTTTCTTT. Based on the CDR3 plus reference TRBV9 and TRBJ1-1, the full variable domain is DSGVTQTPKHLITATGQRVTLRCSPRSGDLSVYWYQQSLDQGLQFLIQYYNGEERAKGNILERFSAQQFPDLHSELNLSSLELGDSALYFCASSVGREPLGGTEAFFGQGTRLTVV.

V usage is TRBV4-1 and J usage is TRBJ2-7; 8 positions agree with TRBD1. The V gene's germline CDR1 is MGHRA and CDR2 YSYEKL. The J segment lost 4 bases and the V segment lost 0 bases, leaving 11 bases of the junction unmatched. CDR3 size: 17 residues. CDR3 DNA: TGCGCCAGCAGCCAAGACGAAGGGTGGACAGGGTTGTACGAGCAGTACTTC. Translating it yields CASSQDEGWTGLYEQYF.

This sequence joins TRBV11-3 and TRBJ2-3; TRBD2 matches at 7 bases. The CDR3 is 16 residues long. The V and J ends lost 1 base and 4 bases, in that order; junction bases with no gene match: 8. Germline-derived CDR1 and CDR2 are SGHNT and YENEEA. CDR3 DNA: TGTGCCAGCAGCTTAGGTTCGGGGGGAGGGGCAGATACGCAGTATTTT. Translation: CASSLGSGGGADTQYF.

The chain joins TRBV9 to TRBJ1-1; maybe TRBD1 (5 bases). V shed 3 bases and J shed 0 bases, with 9 bases lying between them. CDR3 length: 14 residues. Germline V lookup: CDR1 SGDLS, CDR2 YYNGEE. The CDR3, as DNA: TGTGCCAGCAGCGCGGGACTTTTGAACACTGAAGCTTTCTTT. Protein product: CASSAGLLNTEAFF.

V gene TRBV10-2 combines with J gene TRBJ1-2; possible D gene TRBD1, 6 bases. V lost 6 bases, J lost 3 bases, and 8 bases lay in between. There are 12 residues in the CDR3. Germline V gene sequence: CDR1 WSHSY, CDR2 SAAADI. Here the CDR3 reads CASSGQYYGYTF. The CDR3 DNA reads as TGCGCCAGCAGCGGACAGTACTATGGCTACACCTTC.

This chain links TRBV4-1 with TRBJ2-7; D perhaps matches TRBD2 (5 bases). Germline assignment: CDR1 MGHRA and CDR2 YSYEKL. This CDR3 is 14 amino acids long. The V gene lost 1 base and the J gene lost 3 bases, with 10 bases spanning the gap. CDR3 amino acids: CASSQGEGLYEQYF. The CDR3 DNA sequence: TGCGCCAGCAGCCAAGGCGAGGGTCTCTACGAGCAGTACTTC.

CDR3 sequence reads: CSVVMRDQETQYF. In DNA, the CDR3 is TGCAGCGTTGTGATGAGGGATCAAGAGACCCAGTACTTC. The chain has TRBV29-1 and TRBJ2-5; D possibly corresponds to TRBD2 (5 bases). Trimming cost V 4 bases and J 2 bases, with 11 bases left between them. CDR1 and CDR2 (germline): SQVTM, ANQGSEA. The length of the CDR3 is 13 residues.

This CDR3 is CAWKTSGGATYEQYF. The CDR3, as DNA: TGTGCCTGGAAGACTAGCGGGGGGGCGACTTACGAGCAGTACTTC. The gene calls are TRBV30 and TRBJ2-7; 14 positions match TRBD2. The CDR3 has 15 residues. Germline V lookup: CDR1 GTSNPN, CDR2 SVGIG (reference sequence). The J segment lost 4 bases and the V segment lost 4 bases, leaving 6 bases of the junction unmatched.

The chain uses TRBV5-6 and TRBJ2-7; D unresolved. Germline values: CDR1 SGHDT, CDR2 YYEEEE. The CDR3 has 15 residues. Trimming cost V 7 bases and J 6 bases, with 23 bases left between them. CDR3 region: CASPPSGWPPPEQYF. CDR3 nucleotide sequence: TGTGCCAGCCCCCCTTCCGGGTGGCCCCCCCCCGAGCAGTACTTC.